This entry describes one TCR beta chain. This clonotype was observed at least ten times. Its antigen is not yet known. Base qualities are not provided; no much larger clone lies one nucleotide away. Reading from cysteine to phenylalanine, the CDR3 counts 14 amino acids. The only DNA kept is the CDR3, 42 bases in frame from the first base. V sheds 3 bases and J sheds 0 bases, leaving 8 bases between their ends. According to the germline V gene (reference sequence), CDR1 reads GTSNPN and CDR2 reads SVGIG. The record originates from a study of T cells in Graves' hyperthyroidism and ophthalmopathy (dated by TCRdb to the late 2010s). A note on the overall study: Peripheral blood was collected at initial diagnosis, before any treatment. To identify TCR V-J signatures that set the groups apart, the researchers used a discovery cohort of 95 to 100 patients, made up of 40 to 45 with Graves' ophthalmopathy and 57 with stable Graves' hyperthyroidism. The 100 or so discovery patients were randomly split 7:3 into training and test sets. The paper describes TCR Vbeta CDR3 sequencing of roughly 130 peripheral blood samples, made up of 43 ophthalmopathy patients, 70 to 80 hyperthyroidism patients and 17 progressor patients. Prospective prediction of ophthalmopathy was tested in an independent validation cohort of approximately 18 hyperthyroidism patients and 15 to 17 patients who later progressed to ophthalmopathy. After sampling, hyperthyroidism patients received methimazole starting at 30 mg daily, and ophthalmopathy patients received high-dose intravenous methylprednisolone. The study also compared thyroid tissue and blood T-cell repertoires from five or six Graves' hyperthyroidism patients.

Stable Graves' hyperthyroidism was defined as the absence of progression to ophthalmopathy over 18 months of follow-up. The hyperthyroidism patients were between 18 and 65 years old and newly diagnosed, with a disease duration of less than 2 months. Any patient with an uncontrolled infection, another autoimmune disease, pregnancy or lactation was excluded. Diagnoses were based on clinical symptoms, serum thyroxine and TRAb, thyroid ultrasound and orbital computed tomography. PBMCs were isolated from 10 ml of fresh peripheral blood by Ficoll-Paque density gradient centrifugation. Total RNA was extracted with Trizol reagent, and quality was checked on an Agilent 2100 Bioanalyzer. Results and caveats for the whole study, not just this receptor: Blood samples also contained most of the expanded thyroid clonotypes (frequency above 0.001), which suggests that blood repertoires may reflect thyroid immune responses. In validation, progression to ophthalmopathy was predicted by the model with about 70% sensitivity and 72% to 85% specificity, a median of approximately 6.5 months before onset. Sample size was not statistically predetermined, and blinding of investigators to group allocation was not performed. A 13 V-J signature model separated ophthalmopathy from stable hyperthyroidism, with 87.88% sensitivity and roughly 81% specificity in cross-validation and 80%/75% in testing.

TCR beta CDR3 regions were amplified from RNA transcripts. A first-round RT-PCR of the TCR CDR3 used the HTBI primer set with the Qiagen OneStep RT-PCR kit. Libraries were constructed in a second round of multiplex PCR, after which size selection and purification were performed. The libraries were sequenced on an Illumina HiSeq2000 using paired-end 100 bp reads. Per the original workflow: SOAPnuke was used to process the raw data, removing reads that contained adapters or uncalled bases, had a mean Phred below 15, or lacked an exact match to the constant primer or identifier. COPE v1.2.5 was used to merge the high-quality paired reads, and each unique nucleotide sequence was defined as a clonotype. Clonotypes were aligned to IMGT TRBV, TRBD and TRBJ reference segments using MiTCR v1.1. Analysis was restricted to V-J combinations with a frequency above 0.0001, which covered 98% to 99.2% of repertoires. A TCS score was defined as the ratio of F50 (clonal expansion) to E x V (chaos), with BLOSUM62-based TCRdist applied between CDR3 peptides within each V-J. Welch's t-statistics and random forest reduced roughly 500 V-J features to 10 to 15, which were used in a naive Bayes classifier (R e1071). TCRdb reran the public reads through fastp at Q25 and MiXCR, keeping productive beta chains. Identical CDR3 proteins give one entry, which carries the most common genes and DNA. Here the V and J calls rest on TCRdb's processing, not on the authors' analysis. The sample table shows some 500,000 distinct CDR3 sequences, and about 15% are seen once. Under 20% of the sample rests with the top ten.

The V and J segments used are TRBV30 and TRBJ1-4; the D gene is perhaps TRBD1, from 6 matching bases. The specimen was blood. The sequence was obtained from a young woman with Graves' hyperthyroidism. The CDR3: CAWRDSATNEKLFF. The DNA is TGTGCCTGGAGGGACAGTGCAACTAATGAAAAACTGTTTTTT.